This T cell receptor (beta chain) was found in a study of shared clonotypes between healthy human individuals. Broader study findings: Clonotype sharing levels among donors were expected to vary with sequencing depth.

The assay was carried out at the deep level. Sequencing was performed with immunoSEQ multiplex PCR; in TCRdb, only in-frame clones are kept and a portion is missing. The sample carries 300,000 or so clones, 74% recorded once. The germline gives CDR1 SGHRS, CDR2 YFSETQ. This CDR3 comprises 13 residues. The V gene lost 0 bases and the J gene lost 7 bases, with 7 bases spanning the gap. A few counts support this clone. What it binds is not known. All donors qualified as healthy HIV-negative adults and had experienced no recent acute infections or vaccinations. The authors divided CD4+ cells into CD45RA+ naive and CD45RA-negative memory subsets.

This chain connects TRBV5-1 to TRBJ2-2; D gene uncertain. The TCR sequence derives from a man between 25 and 39 years old in good health. The specimen sequenced was memory CD4+ T cells sorted from blood. The subset: CD45RA-negative fraction. CDR3 nucleotides: TGCGCCAGCAGCTTGGCCGGTGGCGGGGAGCTGTTTTTT. Amino acids: CASSLAGGGELFF. Together with reference TRBV5-1 and TRBJ2-2, the CDR3 gives the full variable domain: KAGVTQTPRYLIKTRGQQVTLSCSPISGHRSVSWYQQTPGQGLQFLFEYFSETQRNKGNFPGRFSGRQFSNSRSEMNVSTLELGDSALYLCASSLAGGGELFFGEGSRLTVL.